The clone carrying this TCR beta chain occurred once. Patients had HPV-negative, locally advanced oral cavity squamous cell carcinoma. PBMC libraries mostly used 480 ng of input genomic DNA, with six replicates per sample. Generated by immunoSEQ multiplex PCR, the TCRdb table keeps only in-frame clones and is missing some. This table has approximately 32,000 clones, about 83% appearing once. V gave up 8 bases and J gave up 2 bases; unmatched junction bases: 5. The V gene's germline CDR1 is SNHLY and CDR2 FYNNEI. The CDR3 consists of 14 residues. The data were obtained in a study of neoadjuvant anti-PD-1 for oral cavity cancer. Study-level information: Patients without progression got a fourth dose around day 43.

This clonotype was sampled from a person aged 40-85 years with oral cavity squamous cell carcinoma. V usage is TRBV2 and J usage is TRBJ1-5; 8 bases line up with TRBD1. The sequences come from PBMCs, collected before nivolumab (anti-PD-1) treatment. Here the CDR3 reads CASGDRGGNQPQHF. CDR3 bases: TGTGCCAGCGGCGACAGGGGAGGCAATCAGCCCCAGCATTTT.